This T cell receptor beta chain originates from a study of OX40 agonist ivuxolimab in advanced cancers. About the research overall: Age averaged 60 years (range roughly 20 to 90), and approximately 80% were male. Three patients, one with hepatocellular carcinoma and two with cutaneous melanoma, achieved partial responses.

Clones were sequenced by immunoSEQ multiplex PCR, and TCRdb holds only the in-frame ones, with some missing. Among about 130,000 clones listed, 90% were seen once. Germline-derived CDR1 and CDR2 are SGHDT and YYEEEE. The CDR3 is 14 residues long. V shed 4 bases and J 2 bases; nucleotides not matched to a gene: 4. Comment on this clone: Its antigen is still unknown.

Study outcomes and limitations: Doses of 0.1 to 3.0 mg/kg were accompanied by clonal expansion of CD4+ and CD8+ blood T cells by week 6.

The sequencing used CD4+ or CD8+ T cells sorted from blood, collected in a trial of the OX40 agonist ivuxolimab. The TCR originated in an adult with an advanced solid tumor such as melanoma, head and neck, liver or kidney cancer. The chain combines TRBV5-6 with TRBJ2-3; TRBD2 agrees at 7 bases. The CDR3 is CASSDTSVTDTQYF. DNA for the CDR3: TGTGCCAGCAGCGACACTAGCGTCACAGATACGCAGTATTTT.